This TCR beta chain was obtained from a study of lymphopenia after photon versus proton radiotherapy. Study observations and caveats: After lymphocyte nadir, photon-treated repertoires showed oligoclonal expansion, especially CD8+ Temra. Survival link was tested only in deceased patients; proton benefit remains a possibility. Proton therapy kept repertoires fairly stable, unlike photons, which gained effector/memory cells.

Assay: immunoSEQ multiplex PCR; the TCRdb copy retains only in-frame clones and omits some. The table lists 55,000 to 70,000 clones, 92% of them singletons, with about 2.2% in the top ten. CDR1 SNHLY and CDR2 FYNNEI come from the germline V gene. This CDR3 has 13 residues. V lost 7 bases and J 0 bases, leaving 6 bases between the germline ends. With regard to this clone: Its specificity is not known.

The TCR sequence derives from a middle-aged woman with cholangiocarcinoma. J is TRBJ2-2 and V is TRBV2; D gene ambiguous. The material was peripheral blood, obtained from a patient treated with photon-based radiotherapy. The CDR3 region is CASKATNTGELFF. CDR3 coding DNA: TGTGCCAGCAAAGCTACGAACACCGGGGAGCTGTTTTTT.